These 14 T cell receptor beta chains were sequenced from one sample in a study of blood T cell repertoires in COVID-19. Data came from immunoSEQ multiplex PCR; TCRdb stores just in-frame clones and leaves some out. The top ten clones hold around 9.6% of a sample with about 69,000 clones, 82% of them seen once. The sequenced sample consisted of peripheral blood. The receptors originated from a woman of 80 years or more with acute or convalescent COVID-19.

This clone was picked up many times. This chain uses TRBV5-1 with TRBJ2-1, with D tentatively TRBD1 (5 bases). Germline-derived CDR1 and CDR2 are SGHRS and YFSETQ. The V end lost 0 bases, the J end lost 14 bases, and 12 bases lay between the germline ends. CDR3 size: 12 residues. Written as DNA, the CDR3 is TGCGCCAGCAGCTTGGAGGGGCTCTGGAAGTTCTTC. Its protein is CASSLEGLWKFF.

The chain recombines TRBV19 with TRBJ1-3, with a possible D match to TRBD1 (6 bases). The V end lost 3 bases, the J end lost 0 bases, and 12 bases lay between the germline ends. Germline CDR1 is LNHDA and CDR2 is SQIVND (reference sequence). This CDR3 contains 16 residues. The CDR3 region has the DNA TGTGCCAGTAGTATGAGGGGGTCTTACTCTGGAAACACCATATATTTT. It is translated as CASSMRGSYSGNTIYF.

J is TRBJ2-4 and V is TRBV6-2 or TRBV6-3; 9 nucleotides match TRBD1. Trimming cost V 6 bases and J 9 bases; bases outside gene matches: 9. Germline V gene data show CDR1 as MNHEY and CDR2 as SVGEGT. This CDR3 comprises 14 residues. The CDR3 protein is CASSPRTGDGIQYF. The CDR3 coding sequence is TGTGCCAGCAGCCCGAGGACAGGGGACGGCATTCAGTACTTC.

This chain links TRBV20-1 with TRBJ1-1; a weak D match, TRBD1 (6 bases). V was clipped by 3 bases and J by 5 bases, with 19 bases between them. The CDR3 consists of 15 residues. Germline CDR1 is DFQATT and CDR2 is SNEGSKA (reference sequence). CDR3 bases: TGCAGTGCTAGTCGTAGGTCAGGGGAGGGGACTGAAGCTTTCTTT. It translates to CSASRRSGEGTEAFF.

CDR3 in amino acids: CASSQGRNNSPLHF. CDR3 DNA sequence: TGTGCCAGCAGCCAGGGGCGGAATAATTCACCCCTCCACTTT. The chain has TRBV3-1 (or the pseudogene TRBV3-2) and TRBJ1-6; tentatively, D is TRBD1 (5 bases). This CDR3 is 14 amino acids long. The V gene lost 3 bases and the J gene lost 5 bases, with 8 bases spanning the gap. The V gene's germline CDR1 is LGHDT and CDR2 YNNKEL (reference sequence).

The chain is built from TRBV5-4 and TRBJ1-6; D not resolved. This CDR3 has 15 amino acids. Trimming took off 0 bases at V and 9 bases at J, with 13 bases between the two ends. Germline V gene data show CDR1 as SGHNT and CDR2 as YYREEE (reference sequence). CDR3 sequence reads: CASSLGQDLVSPLHF. Here the CDR3 DNA reads TGTGCCAGCAGCTTGGGTCAGGATCTGGTTTCACCCCTCCACTTT.

This chain links TRBV7-9 with TRBJ1-6; D gene ambiguous. CDR3 size: 13 residues. V was shortened by 4 bases and J by 11 bases, with 12 bases between the two germline ends. Germline CDR1 SEHNR, CDR2 FQNEAQ (reference sequence). CDR3 amino acids: CASSSQARTPLHF. The CDR3 DNA follows: TGTGCCAGCAGCTCCCAGGCTCGTACACCCCTCCACTTT.

The rearrangement uses TRBV7-2 and TRBJ1-1, with 7 positions matching TRBD1. The V gene end was trimmed by 6 bases and the J gene end by 7 bases; junction bases not matched to a gene: 8. The CDR3 contains 13 residues. Germline V gene lookup returns CDR1 SGHTA and CDR2 FQGNSA. CDR3: CASSPNRGLEAFF. In nucleotides, the CDR3 is TGTGCCAGCAGTCCGAACAGGGGCCTTGAAGCTTTCTTT.

The rearrangement uses TRBV7-8 and TRBJ2-5; 8 bases line up with TRBD2. CDR3 size: 17 residues. The germline V gene encodes CDR1 SGHVS and CDR2 FQNEAQ. The V segment lost 5 bases and the J segment 5 bases; nucleotides outside the gene matches: 16. Here the CDR3 DNA reads TGTGCCAGCAGCCCCAACCCTCGCGCGACTAGCGCCGAGACCCAGTACTTC. Translation: CASSPNPRATSAETQYF.

This chain connects TRBV7-2 to TRBJ2-5; D may be TRBD2 (6 bases). Germline V gene data show CDR1 as SGHTA and CDR2 as FQGNSA. This CDR3 contains 12 residues. Trimming removed 2 bases from V and 5 bases from J, with 6 bases in between. CDR3 sequence (DNA): TGTGCCAGCAGCTTACGGGGGGAGACCCAGTACTTC. Its protein is CASSLRGETQYF.

The chain is built from TRBV6-6 and TRBJ2-7; TRBD1 might be the D (6 bases). Germline-derived CDR1 and CDR2 are MNHNY and SVGAGI (reference sequence). V dropped 3 bases and J dropped 0 bases, with 12 bases sitting between them. The CDR3 contains 15 residues. CDR3 nucleotides: TGTGCCAGCAGTTATCCCCCAGGGGACTCCTACGAGCAGTACTTC. Its protein is CASSYPPGDSYEQYF.

The chain joins TRBV6-1 to TRBJ2-1; D is undetermined. Germline-derived CDR1 and CDR2 are MNHNS and SASEGT. Trimming took off 1 base at V and 9 bases at J, with 7 bases between the two ends. CDR3 size: 12 residues. The CDR3 protein is CASSEGLTEQFF. CDR3 DNA: TGTGCCAGCAGTGAAGGACTTACTGAGCAGTTCTTC.

The V and J genes are TRBV5-1 and TRBJ1-1; 7 bases line up with TRBD1. Unmatched junction bases numbered 6, after V lost 3 bases and J lost 1 base. CDR1 SGHRS and CDR2 YFSETQ come from the germline V gene. This CDR3 is 15 amino acids long. The CDR3 protein is CASSSTGNRNTEAFF. For the CDR3, the DNA is TGCGCCAGCAGCTCGACAGGGAATAGGAACACTGAAGCTTTCTTT. Based on the CDR3 plus reference TRBV5-1 and TRBJ1-1, the full variable domain is KAGVTQTPRYLIKTRGQQVTLSCSPISGHRSVSWYQQTPGQGLQFLFEYFSETQRNKGNFPGRFSGRQFSNSRSEMNVSTLELGDSALYLCASSSTGNRNTEAFFGQGTRLTVV.

This clone was observed a handful of times. This chain links TRBV10-3 with TRBJ2-5; D may be TRBD2 (6 bases). Trimming removed 8 bases from V and 0 bases from J, with 10 bases in between. The CDR3 has 13 residues. CDR1 is ENHRY, CDR2 SYGVKD, per germline. The CDR3 sequence: CAIPPGDQETQYF. For the CDR3, the DNA is TGTGCCATCCCCCCGGGGGACCAAGAGACCCAGTACTTC.